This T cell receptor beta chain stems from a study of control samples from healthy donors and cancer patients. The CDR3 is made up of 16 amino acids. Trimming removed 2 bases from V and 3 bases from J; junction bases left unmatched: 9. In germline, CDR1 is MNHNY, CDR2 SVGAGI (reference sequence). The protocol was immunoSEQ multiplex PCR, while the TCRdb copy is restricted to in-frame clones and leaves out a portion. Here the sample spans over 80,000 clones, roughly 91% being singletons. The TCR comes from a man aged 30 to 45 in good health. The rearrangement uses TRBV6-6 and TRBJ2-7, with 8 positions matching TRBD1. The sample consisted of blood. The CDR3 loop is CASSYNPGQGDYEQYF. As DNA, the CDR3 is TGTGCCAGCAGTTACAATCCCGGACAGGGAGACTACGAGCAGTACTTC.